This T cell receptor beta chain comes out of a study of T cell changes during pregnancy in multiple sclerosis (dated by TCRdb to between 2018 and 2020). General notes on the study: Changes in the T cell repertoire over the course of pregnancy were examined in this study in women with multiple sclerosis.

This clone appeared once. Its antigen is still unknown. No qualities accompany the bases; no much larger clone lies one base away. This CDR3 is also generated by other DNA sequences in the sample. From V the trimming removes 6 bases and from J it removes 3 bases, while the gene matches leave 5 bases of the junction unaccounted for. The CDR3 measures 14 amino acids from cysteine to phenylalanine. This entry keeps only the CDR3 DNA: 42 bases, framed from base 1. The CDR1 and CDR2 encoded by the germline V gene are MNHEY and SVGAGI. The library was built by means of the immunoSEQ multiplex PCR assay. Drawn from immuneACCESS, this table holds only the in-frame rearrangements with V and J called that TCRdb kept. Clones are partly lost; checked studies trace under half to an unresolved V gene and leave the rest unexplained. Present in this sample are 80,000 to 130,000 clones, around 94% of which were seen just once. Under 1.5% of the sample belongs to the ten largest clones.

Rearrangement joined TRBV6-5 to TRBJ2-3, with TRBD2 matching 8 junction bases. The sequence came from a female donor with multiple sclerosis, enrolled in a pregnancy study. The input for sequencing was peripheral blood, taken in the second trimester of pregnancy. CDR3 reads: CASSPGLATDTQYF. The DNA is TGTGCCAGCAGCCCTGGACTAGCAACAGATACGCAGTATTTT.